This is a list of T cell receptor beta chains from one sample in a study of blood T cell repertoires in COVID-19. Clones were sequenced by immunoSEQ multiplex PCR, and TCRdb holds only the in-frame ones, with some missing. The table shows 150,000 to 200,000 clones, with about 81% occurring only once. Sequenced material: peripheral blood. Receptors originate from a woman aged 55-70 years with COVID-19, enrolled during active disease. Each CDR3 is given with its conserved first and last residue. A D gene is named only where the DNA matches it firmly. Expanded clones get a size class; other rows say once, few or many, or leave the size out.

size: -
V: TRBV30
J: TRBJ1-1
D: -
CDR3: CAWTPDRNTEAFF
DNA: TGTGCCTGGACCCCGGACAGGAACACTGAAGCTTTCTTT

size: -
V: TRBV24-1
J: TRBJ2-1
D: -
CDR3: CATSVEDLNLGSYNEQFF
DNA: TGTGCCACCAGTGTCGAAGACTTGAACCTCGGCTCCTACAATGAGCAGTTCTTC

size: -
V: TRBV28
J: TRBJ2-1
D: TRBD2
CDR3: CASSGLAGMNEQFF
DNA: TGTGCCAGCAGCGGACTAGCGGGGATGAATGAGCAGTTCTTC

size: -
V: TRBV6-5
J: TRBJ2-1
D: TRBD2
CDR3: CASSISGGSYNEQFF
DNA: TGTGCCAGCAGTATTAGCGGGGGGTCCTACAATGAGCAGTTCTTC

size: once
V: TRBV10-1
J: TRBJ2-3
D: TRBD1
CDR3: CASSEAYEQGGRTQYF
DNA: TGCGCCAGCAGTGAGGCGTATGAACAGGGGGGACGCACGCAGTATTTT

size: -
V: TRBV5-1
J: TRBJ1-1
D: -
CDR3: CASSWADTEAFF
DNA: TGCGCCAGCAGCTGGGCAGACACTGAAGCTTTCTTT

size: -
V: TRBV19
J: TRBJ1-2
D: -
CDR3: CASSINPAVVGNGYTF
DNA: TGTGCCAGTAGTATTAACCCGGCCGTCGTCGGGAATGGCTACACCTTC

size: -
V: TRBV19
J: TRBJ1-2
D: -
CDR3: CASTTTGTYGYTF
DNA: TGTGCCAGTACGACAACAGGGACCTATGGCTACACCTTC

size: -
V: TRBV19
J: TRBJ1-2
D: -
CDR3: CASSIGTRDSGGYTF
DNA: TGTGCCAGTAGTATAGGGACCCGGGACTCAGGAGGCTACACCTTC

size: -
V: TRBV6-5
J: TRBJ1-1
D: -
CDR3: CASSISLFRGTEAFF
DNA: TGTGCCAGCAGCATTTCTCTTTTCAGGGGCACTGAAGCTTTCTTT

size: -
V: TRBV29-1
J: TRBJ2-1
D: TRBD2
CDR3: CSVAGTISSSYNEQFF
DNA: TGCAGCGTTGCGGGGACTATTTCGAGCTCCTACAATGAGCAGTTCTTC

size: -
V: TRBV6-5
J: TRBJ1-2
D: -
CDR3: CASSYVPGAGRLGYTF
DNA: TGTGCCAGCAGTTACGTTCCAGGGGCCGGCCGGCTTGGCTACACCTTC

size: few
V: TRBV18
J: TRBJ1-4
D: TRBD1
CDR3: CASSPARQGREKLFF
DNA: TGTGCCAGCTCACCAGCTAGACAGGGTCGGGAAAAACTGTTTTTT

size: -
V: TRBV11-2
J: TRBJ1-1
D: -
CDR3: CASSLDRDTRAFF
DNA: TGTGCCAGCAGCTTAGACCGGGACACTCGGGCTTTCTTT

size: -
V: TRBV19
J: TRBJ2-3
D: TRBD1
CDR3: CASSPSDRGTDTQYF
DNA: TGTGCCAGCTCCCCCAGCGACAGGGGCACAGATACGCAGTATTTT

size: few
V: TRBV6-2/TRBV6-3
J: TRBJ1-5
D: TRBD1
CDR3: CASSSMPGTGDLNQPQHF
DNA: TGTGCCAGCAGTTCGATGCCCGGGACAGGGGACCTCAATCAGCCCCAGCATTTT